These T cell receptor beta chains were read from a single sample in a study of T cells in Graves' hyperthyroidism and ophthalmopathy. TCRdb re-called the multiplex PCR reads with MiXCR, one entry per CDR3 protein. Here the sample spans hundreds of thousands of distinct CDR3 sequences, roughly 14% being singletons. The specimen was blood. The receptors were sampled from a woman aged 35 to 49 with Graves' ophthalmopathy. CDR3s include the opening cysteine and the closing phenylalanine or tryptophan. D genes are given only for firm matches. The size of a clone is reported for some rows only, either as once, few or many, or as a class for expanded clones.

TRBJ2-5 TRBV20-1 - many TGCAGTGTTCTTAACCGGGACCAGACTTGGACCCAGTACTTC CSVLNRDQTWTQYF
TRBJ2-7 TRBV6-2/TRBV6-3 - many TGTGCCAGCAGTTCGACCAAATACGAGCAGTACTTC CASSSTKYEQYF
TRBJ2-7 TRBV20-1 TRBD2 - TGCAGTGCTAGACCACCTAGCGGGGACCACTACGAGCAGTACTTC CSARPPSGDHYEQYF
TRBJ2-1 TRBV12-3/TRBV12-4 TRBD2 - TGTGCCAGCAGCTTCCCACTTGGGGGGGCTAGCGGGAGAGGGTCCTACAATGAGCAGTTCTTC CASSFPLGGASGRGSYNEQFF
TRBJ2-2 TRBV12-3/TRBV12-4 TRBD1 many TGTGCCAGCAGTTTAAGGGACAGGATTTATACCGCGAACACCGGGGAGCTGTTTTTT CASSLRDRIYTANTGELFF
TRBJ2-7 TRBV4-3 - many TGCGCCAGCAGCCAGACCGTTATAGCCTACGAGCAGTACTTC CASSQTVIAYEQYF
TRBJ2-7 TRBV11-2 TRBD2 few TGTGCCAGCAGCGCCCGGACTAGCGACACCTACGAGCAGTACTTC CASSARTSDTYEQYF
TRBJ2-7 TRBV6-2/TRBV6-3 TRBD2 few TGTGCCAGCAGTTACGAGCGGGGGGCCTACGAGCAGTACTTC CASSYERGAYEQYF
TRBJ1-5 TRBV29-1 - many TGCAGCGTTCGGGAGGTGGGCAATCAGCCCCAGCATTTT CSVREVGNQPQHF
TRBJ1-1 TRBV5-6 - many TGTGCCAGCAGCTTGGAGCGGGATGAAGCTTTCTTT CASSLERDEAFF
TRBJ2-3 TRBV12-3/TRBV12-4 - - TGTGCCAGCAGTTCCCCCCCCCTCGAAACGCAGTATTTT CASSSPPLETQYF
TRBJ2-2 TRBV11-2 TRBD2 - TGTGCCAGCAGCACAAGGACTAGCGATAACACCGGGGAGCTGTTTTTT CASSTRTSDNTGELFF
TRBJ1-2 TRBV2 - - TGTGCCAGCAGTGAAAACAGGGCACCAGGCTACACCTTC CASSENRAPGYTF
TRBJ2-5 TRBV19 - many TGTGCCAGTACCGGAACGGGCCAAGAGACCCAGTACTTC CASTGTGQETQYF
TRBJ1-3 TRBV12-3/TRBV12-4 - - TGTGCCAGCAGTTTTCAGAACTCTGGAAACACCATATATTTT CASSFQNSGNTIYF
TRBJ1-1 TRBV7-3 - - TGTGCCAGCAGCGAGGCGGGAGGGTACACTGAAGCTTTCTTT CASSEAGGYTEAFF
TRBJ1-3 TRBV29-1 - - TGCAGCGTCCAGACCGACTCTGGAAACACCATATATTTT CSVQTDSGNTIYF
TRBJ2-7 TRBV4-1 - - TGCGCCAGCAGCCAAGATCCGCTTTACGAGCAGTACTTC CASSQDPLYEQYF
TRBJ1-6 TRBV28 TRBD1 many TGTGCCACGCGAGCCGGGACAGTCTATAATTCACCCCTCCACTTT CATRAGTVYNSPLHF
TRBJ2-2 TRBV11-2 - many TGTGCCAGCAGCTCGGAGACAGCGAACACCGGGGAGCTGTTTTTT CASSSETANTGELFF
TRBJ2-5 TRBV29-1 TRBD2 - TGCAGCGTTGGGGCTACTAGCGGGAGTTCTGGAGAGACCCAGTACTTC CSVGATSGSSGETQYF
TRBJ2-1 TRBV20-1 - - TGCAGTGCGGAAAGGGGTGGGTCCTACAATGAGCAGTTCTTC CSAERGGSYNEQFF
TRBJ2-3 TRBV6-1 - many TGTGCCAGCAGCCCCGCTCTCGCAGATACGCAGTATTTT CASSPALADTQYF
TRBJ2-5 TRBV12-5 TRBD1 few TGTGCTAGTGGTTTGGTACTCGACAGGGGCCAAGAGACCCAGTACTTC CASGLVLDRGQETQYF
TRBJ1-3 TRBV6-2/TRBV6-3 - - TGTGCCAGCAGAGCGACTGGGACTGGAAACACCATATATTTT CASRATGTGNTIYF
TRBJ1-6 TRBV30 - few TGTGCCTGGAGGGTCGGAAGCTCCTATAATTCACCCCTCCACTTT CAWRVGSSYNSPLHF
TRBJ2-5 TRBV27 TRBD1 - TGTGCCAGCAGTTCATACAGGGGAGTTTTGGAGACCCAGTACTTC CASSSYRGVLETQYF
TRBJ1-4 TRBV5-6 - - TGTGCCAGCAGCTGGGGGGGACTGACTAATGAAAAACTGTTTTTT CASSWGGLTNEKLFF
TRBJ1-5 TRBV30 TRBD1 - TGTGCCTGGAGTGTCAGTAGGGGACAGGGCAGCAATCAGCCCCAGCATTTT CAWSVSRGQGSNQPQHF
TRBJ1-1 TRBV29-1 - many TGCAGCGTTGAAGAAGAAGGGGCTGAAGCTTTCTTT CSVEEEGAEAFF
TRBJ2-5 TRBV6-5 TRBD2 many TGTGCCAGCAGACCGCTCGCTAGCGGGGGGGAGACCCAGTACTTC CASRPLASGGETQYF
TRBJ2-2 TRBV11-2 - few TGTGCCAGCGGCTTAGATCAGGTCACCGGGGAGCTGTTTTTT CASGLDQVTGELFF
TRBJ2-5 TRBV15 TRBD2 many TGTGCCACCAGCAGAGTCCTGACGTTGGTAGCGGGAGACGAAGAGACCCAGTACTTC CATSRVLTLVAGDEETQYF
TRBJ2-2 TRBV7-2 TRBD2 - TGTGCCAGCAGCTCTAGCGGGAGGGCTTCCGGGAAGCTGCTTTTT CASSSSGRASGKLLF
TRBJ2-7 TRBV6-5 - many TGTGCCAGCAGTTACTCGGGAGGTGGCTACGAGCAGTACTTC CASSYSGGGYEQYF
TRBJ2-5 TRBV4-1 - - TGCGCCAGCAGCCAAGAACCGGGACCCCAAGAGACCCAGTACTTC CASSQEPGPQETQYF
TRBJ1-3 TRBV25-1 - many TGTGCCAGCAGTGGTCACCGGGACACCGGAAACACCATATATTTT CASSGHRDTGNTIYF
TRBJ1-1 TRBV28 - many TGTGCCACTGGGGGGGGCACTGAAGCTTTCTTT CATGGGTEAFF
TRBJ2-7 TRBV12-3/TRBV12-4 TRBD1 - TGTGCCAGCAGTTTATCTGGACAGGGTGGGTACGAGCAGTACTTC CASSLSGQGGYEQYF
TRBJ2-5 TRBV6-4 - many TGTGCCAGCAGTGGACCCCTGAGGATCCAAGAGACCCAGTACTTC CASSGPLRIQETQYF
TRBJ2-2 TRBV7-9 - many TGTGCCAGCAGCTCACGCCCCTTAGGCGGGGAGCTGTTTTTT CASSSRPLGGELFF
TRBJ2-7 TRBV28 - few TGTGCCAGCGGGACCGGGGAGTACTTC CASGTGEYF
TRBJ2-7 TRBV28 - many TGTGCCAGCAGTATCTACAGGGGAGGGGACGAGCAGTACTTC CASSIYRGGDEQYF
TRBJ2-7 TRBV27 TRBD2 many TGTGCCAGCAGTTCCGGCGGGGGGACTCCCTACGAGCAGTACTTC CASSSGGGTPYEQYF